The 9 T cell receptor beta chains below come from one sample, sequenced in a study of blood T cell repertoires in COVID-19. Measured with immunoSEQ multiplex PCR; TCRdb has only the in-frame clones, and not every one. The sample comprises approximately 200,000 clones, 88% of which are singletons, and about 4.1% rests with the top ten. Sequenced material: peripheral blood. The receptors here all came from a woman under 40 with acute or convalescent COVID-19.

This clone was picked up a small number of times. V is TRBV9 and J is TRBJ1-5; possibly TRBD1 for D (5 bases). This CDR3 is built from 15 residues. Germline V gene sequence: CDR1 SGDLS, CDR2 YYNGEE. The V gene lost 4 bases and the J gene lost 5 bases, with 16 bases spanning the gap. For the CDR3, the DNA is TGTGCCAGCAGCCTAAGTGGGGCCGAGGATCAGCCCCAGCATTTT. Translated, it gives CASSLSGAEDQPQHF.

The chain links TRBV7-9 to TRBJ2-5; D may be TRBD2 (5 bases). Germline V lookup: CDR1 SEHNR, CDR2 FQNEAQ (reference sequence). V gave up 4 bases and J gave up 3 bases, with 12 bases separating them. The CDR3 is 14 residues long. The CDR3: CASSYSLREETQYF. The CDR3 DNA follows: TGTGCCAGCAGCTATTCGCTGAGGGAAGAGACCCAGTACTTC. Together with reference TRBV7-9 and TRBJ2-5, the CDR3 gives the full variable domain: DTGVSQNPRHKITKRGQNVTFRCDPISEHNRLYWYRQTLGQGPEFLTYFQNEAQLEKSRLLSDRFSAERPKGSFSTLEIQRTEQGDSAMYLCASSYSLREETQYFGPGTRLLVL.

The chain joins TRBV5-1 to TRBJ2-1; the match to TRBD2 covers 11 bases. This CDR3 is built from 20 residues. The V segment lost 0 bases and the J segment 2 bases; nucleotides outside the gene matches: 13. Germline loops: CDR1 SGHRS, CDR2 YFSETQ. The CDR3 here is CASSLAAAVGTSGPYNEQFF. The CDR3 DNA follows: TGCGCCAGCAGCTTGGCCGCGGCAGTAGGGACTAGCGGACCCTACAATGAGCAGTTCTTC.

The V call is TRBV6-5, the J call TRBJ2-3, with 11 bases aligning to TRBD2. Germline CDR1 MNHEY, CDR2 SVGAGI. V gave up 8 bases and J gave up 5 bases; unmatched junction bases: 3. CDR3 size: 13 residues. The CDR3 nucleotides read TGTGCCAGCCTCGGACTAGCGGGAGATACGCAGTATTTT. It codes for CASLGLAGDTQYF.

The CDR3 spells CSVGLAGGYYNEQFF. The CDR3 nucleotides are TGCAGCGTTGGGCTAGCGGGAGGGTACTACAATGAGCAGTTCTTC. J is TRBJ2-1 and V is TRBV29-1; 12 bases are shared with TRBD2. This CDR3 comprises 15 residues. The V gene's germline CDR1 is SQVTM and CDR2 ANQGSEA. The ends lost 4 bases at V and 3 bases at J; junction bases unmatched: 4.

This clone is a singleton in its sample. The chain links TRBV6-5 to TRBJ1-4, with 8 bases aligning to TRBD1. Germline CDR1 and CDR2: MNHEY and SVGAGI. V was clipped by 4 bases and J by 8 bases; unmatched bases: 9. The CDR3 runs to 15 residues. The CDR3 sequence: CASSFSQGAQEKLFF. The CDR3 nucleotides are TGTGCCAGCAGTTTTTCCCAGGGGGCGCAGGAAAAACTGTTTTTT.

The chain has TRBV18 and TRBJ2-3; 12 positions match TRBD2. The CDR3 loop spans 18 amino acids. Per germline, CDR1 KGHSH and CDR2 LQKENI. Losses at the gene ends were 3 bases for V and 3 bases for J; bases not matched to a gene: 10. CDR3 protein: CASSPLAGGPLSTDTQYF. In nucleotides, the CDR3 is TGTGCCAGCTCACCCCTAGCGGGAGGGCCATTGAGTACAGATACGCAGTATTTT.

This clone was seen once. The chain carries TRBV5-1 and TRBJ2-1; TRBD1 matches at 7 bases. Germline assignment: CDR1 SGHRS and CDR2 YFSETQ. This CDR3 region has 15 residues. V lost 0 bases and J lost 2; bases outside the gene matches: 2. In nucleotides, the CDR3 is TGCGCCAGCAGCTTGGGAGGGGGCCCCTACAATGAGCAGTTCTTC. Encoded protein: CASSLGGGPYNEQFF.

V is TRBV11-2 and J is TRBJ2-7; 9 bases are a match to TRBD2. Germline-derived CDR1 and CDR2 are SGHAT and FQNNGV. The CDR3 has 16 amino acids. Trimming cost V 5 bases and J 0 bases; bases outside gene matches: 8. In DNA, the CDR3 is TGTGCCAGCAGCCGTGCGGGGGGGGCGAGCTCCTACGAGCAGTACTTC. It specifies CASSRAGGASSYEQYF.